This T cell receptor beta chain was identified in a study of T cell responses to AZD1222 COVID-19 vaccine. Notes on the study in general: Females outnumbered males among donors, who were mostly white British; clonal diversity was possibly underestimated.

A word on this clone: What it binds is not known.

The assay was immunoSEQ multiplex PCR, and TCRdb's table has in-frame clones only and misses some. The profile covers 70,000 to 95,000 clones, with about nine tenths appearing a single time and roughly 7.2% taken by the ten largest. V gave up 1 base and J gave up 4 bases; unmatched junction bases: 10. Germline CDR1 and CDR2: MGHRA and YSYEKL. The CDR3 consists of 19 residues. The origin of this receptor is an adult who received the AZD1222 COVID-19 vaccine. The sequencing here drew on peripheral blood, taken 28 days after the second AZD1222 dose. This sequence joins TRBV4-1 and TRBJ2-5, with 15 nucleotides matching TRBD2. The CDR3 nucleotides read TGCGCCAGCAGCCAAGCCCGAGGGACTAGCGGGAGGTTGAGAGAGACCCAGTACTTC. Amino acid sequence: CASSQARGTSGRLRETQYF.